Listed below are T cell receptor beta chains from one sample, sequenced in a study of metastatic and nonmetastatic thyroid tumors. TCRdb re-analyzed the PCR reads through MiXCR. The sample carries about 35,000 clones, about 31% recorded once. Sequencing used blood. Every receptor here comes from a female donor with papillary thyroid cancer or a benign thyroid nodule (not recorded which). Some clones in this sample may be carry-over from other donors' samples. The CDR3 runs from the conserved cysteine through the conserved F or W. A D gene is named only where the DNA matches it firmly. The size entry is marked missing in some rows and otherwise reads once, few, many or a size class.

>.|many|14|TRBV4-1|TRBJ1-6
TGCGCCAGCAGCCAAGACGCGGCAGTATCACCCCTCCACTTT
CASSQDAAVSPLHF
>TRBD1|many|14|TRBV20-1|TRBJ2-1
TGCAGTGCTAGAGGGGACAGGGTCAGCGGTGAGCAGTTCTTC
CSARGDRVSGEQFF
>.|.|16|TRBV5-1|TRBJ2-1
TGCGCCAGCAGCTTTCGCCAGGGGTACTCCTACAATGAGCAGTTCTTC
CASSFRQGYSYNEQFF
>.|.|13|TRBV20-1|TRBJ1-5
TGCAGTGCTAGGTCTCCTAGCAATCAGCCCCAGCATTTT
CSARSPSNQPQHF
>.|.|12|TRBV5-1|TRBJ1-2
TGCGCCAGCAGCTTCGAGGGGTATGGCTACACCTTC
CASSFEGYGYTF
>.|few|14|TRBV4-1|TRBJ1-5
TGCGCCAGCAGCACAGACTTCTACAATCAGCCCCAGCATTTT
CASSTDFYNQPQHF
>.|medium-sized|13|TRBV27|TRBJ2-7
TGTGCCAGCTACCCCCCGATAGGAGGGGAGCAGTACTTC
CASYPPIGGEQYF
>.|medium-sized|13|TRBV19|TRBJ1-2
TGTGCCAGTAGTATACAGGAACGATATGGCTACACCTTC
CASSIQERYGYTF
>TRBD2|many|15|TRBV20-1|TRBJ2-2
TGCAGTGCTAGAGGGACTAGCGGGAACACCGGGGAGCTGTTTTTT
CSARGTSGNTGELFF
>.|few|15|TRBV28|TRBJ1-1
TGTGCCAGCAGTTTCTCCGGTGGGGTTGCCACTGAAGCTTTCTTT
CASSFSGGVATEAFF
>TRBD1|many|15|TRBV20-1|TRBJ2-1
TGCAGTGCTTCCACCGGGACAGGGGCCTTACTTGAGCAGTTCTTC
CSASTGTGALLEQFF
>.|once|17|TRBV20-1|TRBJ1-6
TGCAGTGCTAACCCCCCAGGGCTCGAGGCCTATAATTCACCCCTCCACTTT
CSANPPGLEAYNSPLHF
>.|few|13|TRBV6-2/TRBV6-3|TRBJ2-2
TGTGCCAGCAGTTCTCGTCTGGACGGGGAGCTGCTTTTT
CASSSRLDGELLF
>.|.|14|TRBV30|TRBJ2-6
TGTGCCTGGTTAAGGGAGGCTGGGGCCAACGTCCTGACTTTC
CAWLREAGANVLTF
>.|many|13|TRBV7-7|TRBJ2-3
TGTGCTAGCAGCTTAGCACAGGGAGATACGCAGTATTTT
CASSLAQGDTQYF
>.|.|13|TRBV5-4|TRBJ2-5
TGCGCCAGCAGCTTACTAGCATCAGAGACCCAGTACTTC
CASSLLASETQYF
>TRBD2|many|15|TRBV6-1|TRBJ2-5
TGTGCCAGCAGTGAACTAGCGGGGGGCGTAGAGACCCAGTACTTC
CASSELAGGVETQYF
>TRBD1|many|15|TRBV7-9|TRBJ1-4
TGTGCCAGCAGCGCTCGACAGGGCCTTAATGAAAAACTGTTTTTT
CASSARQGLNEKLFF
>.|once|14|TRBV10-3|TRBJ2-5
TGTGCCATCAGTGACGCCAGCCCCAGGTCGGCCCAGTACTTC
CAISDASPRSAQYF
>.|.|16|TRBV7-2|TRBJ2-1
TGTGCCAGCAGCTTCGCCGACTATCGTGGCTACAATGAGCAGTTCTTC
CASSFADYRGYNEQFF
>TRBD1|.|13|TRBV5-1|TRBJ1-1
TGCGCCAGCAGGGACAGGGCTAACACTGAAGCTTTCTTT
CASRDRANTEAFF
>.|many|15|TRBV28|TRBJ1-4
TGTGCCAGCAGTTCGAGAGAGGGGAGTAGTGAAAAACTGTTTTTT
CASSSREGSSEKLFF
>TRBD1|.|16|TRBV3-1|TRBJ1-2
TGTGCCAGCAGCCCAATGGCCCGAGGGGACAGCGATGGCTACACCTTC
CASSPMARGDSDGYTF
>.|many|14|TRBV7-2|TRBJ1-5
TGTGCCAGCAGCTTACGGGGGTCCGATCAGCCCCAGCATTTT
CASSLRGSDQPQHF
>TRBD2|few|14|TRBV19|TRBJ2-1
TGTGCCAGTAGGCCAGCGGGGGGGCCCAATGAGCAGTTCTTC
CASRPAGGPNEQFF
>TRBD2|.|16|TRBV12-3/TRBV12-4|TRBJ2-1
TGTGCCAGCAGTTTTAAGGTTAGCGGGAGGTTGGATGAGCAGTTCTTC
CASSFKVSGRLDEQFF
>TRBD2|many|15|TRBV12-3/TRBV12-4|TRBJ2-1
TGTGCCAGCTACCTACGGACTAGCGGGGCAAATGAGCAGTTCTTC
CASYLRTSGANEQFF
>TRBD1|many|16|TRBV5-8|TRBJ1-6
TGTGCCAGCAGCTCGGGAGTGGGGACAGTTTATTCACCCCTCCACTTT
CASSSGVGTVYSPLHF
>.|.|13|TRBV20-1|TRBJ1-5
TGCAGTGCCCCGGACATCGGCAATCAGCCCCAGCATTTT
CSAPDIGNQPQHF
>.|once|15|TRBV7-3|TRBJ2-3
TGTGCCAGCAGCCCAGGGGTCACTAGCACAGATACGCACTTTTTT
CASSPGVTSTDTHFF
>TRBD2|many|17|TRBV20-1|TRBJ2-3
TGCAGTGCTAGGGGCCCGGGACTAGCGGGGGGGGAAGATACGCAGTATTTT
CSARGPGLAGGEDTQYF
>.|.|16|TRBV5-1|TRBJ2-3
TGCGCCAGCAGCAAAACCCTGACGTATTACACAGATACGCAGTATTTT
CASSKTLTYYTDTQYF
>.|many|16|TRBV10-3|TRBJ1-1
TGTGCCATCAGTGATTTTGGTGTCCGGGTCTTCACTGAAGCTTTCTTT
CAISDFGVRVFTEAFF
>.|.|14|TRBV20-1|TRBJ2-7
TGCTGTGCTATCGGGACACGGCGCTCCTACGAGCAGTACTTC
CCAIGTRRSYEQYF
>.|medium-sized|16|TRBV5-1|TRBJ1-2
TGCGCCAGCAGCCCCGATCGCCGACAGCCTATTATTGGTTACACCTTC
CASSPDRRQPIIGYTF
>.|.|15|TRBV5-1|TRBJ2-7
TGCGCCAGCAGTCCTATATCGGGAGCCACCTTCGAGCAGTACTTC
CASSPISGATFEQYF
>TRBD2|few|16|TRBV28|TRBJ2-1
TGTGCCAGCACTTCAGGGACTAGCGGTGCTTACAATGAGCAGTTCTTC
CASTSGTSGAYNEQFF
>TRBD1|.|15|TRBV4-1|TRBJ2-7
TGCGCCAGCAGCCACCCGACAGGGGTCATGTACGAGCAGTACTTC
CASSHPTGVMYEQYF
>TRBD2|.|16|TRBV6-5|TRBJ2-7
TGTGCCAGCAGTTACGAGGCTAGCGGAAATTACTACGAGCAGTACTTC
CASSYEASGNYYEQYF
>.|.|15|TRBV18|TRBJ1-1
TGTGCCAGCTCACCTAGAGGACAGTGGGGCACTGAAGCTTTCTTT
CASSPRGQWGTEAFF
>.|many|13|TRBV7-6|TRBJ2-7
TGTGCCAGCAGCTTTCCCAGCGGTAACGAGCAGTACTTC
CASSFPSGNEQYF
>.|.|15|TRBV7-9|TRBJ1-5
TGTGCCAGCAGCTTAGGGGACACTAGCAATCAGCCCCAGCATTTT
CASSLGDTSNQPQHF
>TRBD1|few|15|TRBV6-5|TRBJ1-6
TGTGCCAGCAGTTACACGCAGGGGGCTTCTTCACCCCTCCACTTT
CASSYTQGASSPLHF
>TRBD1|.|13|TRBV11-2|TRBJ1-2
TGTGCCAGCAGCCCTACAGGGGTTGGAGGCTACACCTTC
CASSPTGVGGYTF
>.|.|16|TRBV6-1|TRBJ2-3
TGTGCCAGCAGGATGACAGGCGCTCTTGCCACACATACGCAGTATTTT
CASRMTGALATHTQYF
>.|few|13|TRBV6-1|TRBJ1-2
TGTGCCAGCAGCTTCGAGGGTGAGAGGGGCTACACCTTC
CASSFEGERGYTF
>.|medium-sized|13|TRBV4-1|TRBJ1-2
TGCGCCAGCAGCTTGAAGTGGTGGCATGGCTACACCTTC
CASSLKWWHGYTF
>.|medium-sized|14|TRBV28|TRBJ1-3
TGTGCCAGCAGTAACGGGGTGGGAGGAAACACCATATATTTT
CASSNGVGGNTIYF
>.|many|16|TRBV9|TRBJ1-1
TGTGCCAGCAGCGTAGTGGGCTGGGGCCGGGACACTGAAGCTTTCTTT
CASSVVGWGRDTEAFF
>.|medium-sized|14|TRBV6-1|TRBJ1-5
TGTGCCAGCATGGGGGGCTCTAGCAATCAGCCCCAGCATTTT
CASMGGSSNQPQHF
>.|.|15|TRBV25-1|TRBJ1-1
TGTGCCAGCAGTGAATCCAGAGGGCCCGACACTGAAGCTTTCTTT
CASSESRGPDTEAFF